This is a list of T cell receptor beta chains from one sample in a study of early T cells in non-severe SARS-CoV-2 infection. TCRdb analysed the 5' RACE reads with MiXCR anew, one entry per CDR3 protein. The sample yields around 100,000 distinct CDR3 sequences, approximately 16% seen once. Sample: whole blood. These receptors were obtained from an adult who was a healthcare worker with PCR-confirmed SARS-CoV-2 infection or an uninfected control (not recorded which). CDR3s include the opening cysteine and the closing phenylalanine or tryptophan. D genes are given only for firm matches. A clone size is listed for some rows: how often the clone was seen (once, few, many), or a class if it is expanded.

TGTGCCAGCAGCTCGGGACTAGCGAAGTTCTTC	CASSSGLAKFF	.	TRBJ2-1	TRBV7-6	TRBD2
TGTGCCAGCTCACCATTGGGGGATACCAATTCACCCCTCCACTTT	CASSPLGDTNSPLHF	few	TRBJ1-6	TRBV18	.
TGTGCCAGCAGCTTAGAAGGACCAGCGGGCCACTCCTACAATGAGCAGTTCTTC	CASSLEGPAGHSYNEQFF	many	TRBJ2-1	TRBV11-2	.
TGTGCCAGCAGTCCCGCCAATCAGCCCCAGCATTTT	CASSPANQPQHF	.	TRBJ1-5	TRBV12-3/TRBV12-4	.
TGTGCCTGGAGTCGGGGACAGCTCAATGAGCAGTTCTTC	CAWSRGQLNEQFF	many	TRBJ2-1	TRBV30	TRBD1
TGTGCCAGCACCAAAGGGGGGAGCGCCTCCTACGAGCAGTACTTC	CASTKGGSASYEQYF	few	TRBJ2-7	TRBV7-2	.
TGTGCCAGCAGCGTAGCCGGCGGGAGAGAAGACGAGCAGTACTTC	CASSVAGGREDEQYF	few	TRBJ2-7	TRBV9	TRBD2
TGTGCCAGCAGTAATAAATGGGACAGACAGAATTCACCCCTCCACTTT	CASSNKWDRQNSPLHF	.	TRBJ1-6	TRBV25-1	TRBD1
TGTGCCAGCGAATATTCCCCCTACAATGAGCAGTTCTTC	CASEYSPYNEQFF	.	TRBJ2-1	TRBV7-2	.
TGCAGTGCTAGTACGGAGGCTAGCTCCTACGAGCAGTACTTC	CSASTEASSYEQYF	many	TRBJ2-7	TRBV20-1	.
TGTGCCAGCAGTGACCGGGGACTGATCACCGGGGAGCTGTTTTTT	CASSDRGLITGELFF	.	TRBJ2-2	TRBV25-1	.
TGTGCCAGCAGCCGATCCGGGACAGGGGGAAATGAGCAGTTCTTC	CASSRSGTGGNEQFF	few	TRBJ2-1	TRBV7-9	TRBD1
TGTGCCAGCAGTGACATCCCGGGGAGTGGGGCAAATGAGCAGTTCTTC	CASSDIPGSGANEQFF	.	TRBJ2-1	TRBV6-4	.
TGTGCCAGCAGCTTCGCCCTAGCGGGAGGGGAGACCCAGTACTTC	CASSFALAGGETQYF	.	TRBJ2-5	TRBV7-2	TRBD2
TGTGCCAGCAGCCCTTTCTCAGCCTCTGAAAACACCATATATTTT	CASSPFSASENTIYF	.	TRBJ1-3	TRBV9	.
TGTGCCAGCAGCTTAGGGCCAGGGGGGCCCCAGCATTTT	CASSLGPGGPQHF	.	TRBJ1-5	TRBV7-9	TRBD1
TGTGCCAGCAGTTCGGGACAGGGAGCGACCGATGAGCAGTTCTTC	CASSSGQGATDEQFF	many	TRBJ2-1	TRBV6-2/TRBV6-3	TRBD1
TGTGCCAGCAGCAGCCGACAGGATCCACTGAACACTGAAGCTTTCTTT	CASSSRQDPLNTEAFF	.	TRBJ1-1	TRBV6-6	.
TGTGCCAGCAGCCCTATCTCGAACACCGGGGAGCTGTTTTTT	CASSPISNTGELFF	few	TRBJ2-2	TRBV11-2	.
TGTGCCAGCAGCCTATCAGGATTAACCCATGAGCAGTTCTTC	CASSLSGLTHEQFF	few	TRBJ2-1	TRBV5-6	.
TGTGCCAGCAGCCCCCCGACAGGAAGTAACTACGAGCAGTACTTC	CASSPPTGSNYEQYF	few	TRBJ2-7	TRBV7-8	.
TGTGCCAGCAGTTTAGGGCAGGGGAACTATGGCTACACCTTC	CASSLGQGNYGYTF	many	TRBJ1-2	TRBV12-3/TRBV12-4	.
TGTGCCAGCAGCCTGGGGAGGGGAGCCTACGAGCAGTACTTC	CASSLGRGAYEQYF	few	TRBJ2-7	TRBV7-9	TRBD2
TGTGCCAGCAGTCTCCGGGCAGGGGGTTCCTACGAGCAGTACTTC	CASSLRAGGSYEQYF	few	TRBJ2-7	TRBV6-5	TRBD1
TGTGCCAGCCGTATACCAGGAGGCGGAACCTATGGCTACACCTTC	CASRIPGGGTYGYTF	many	TRBJ1-2	TRBV6-2/TRBV6-3	.
TGTGCCATCTCCGGACAGGGGGGCACTGAAGCTTTCTTT	CAISGQGGTEAFF	.	TRBJ1-1	TRBV10-3	TRBD1
TGTGCCACGCAGGGACAGGGGTCCTGGAATGAGCAGTTCTTC	CATQGQGSWNEQFF	few	TRBJ2-1	TRBV10-3	TRBD1
TGCGCCAGCAGTGAGTCTTGGGCCCTAGCGGGACTTGAGCAGTTCTTC	CASSESWALAGLEQFF	.	TRBJ2-1	TRBV10-2	TRBD2
TGCAGCGTTGAAGGTGGCAGTTCGACCTACAATGAGCAGTTCTTC	CSVEGGSSTYNEQFF	few	TRBJ2-1	TRBV29-1	.
TGTGCCATCAGTGAGTCGAGAAGCGGGGAGCTGTTTTTT	CAISESRSGELFF	.	TRBJ2-2	TRBV10-3	.
TGTGCCAGCAGCCCCCTCGGGGGAATCCAAGAGACCCAGTACTTC	CASSPLGGIQETQYF	.	TRBJ2-5	TRBV11-2	.
TGTGCCAGTAGTAGGGGGCAGCCCCAGCATTTT	CASSRGQPQHF	.	TRBJ1-5	TRBV19	.
TGTGCCAGCAGCCCTCCTTTTTCCCAAGAGACCCAGTACTTC	CASSPPFSQETQYF	.	TRBJ2-5	TRBV7-9	.
TGTGCCAGCAGGGAACAGGGTATGGCTTTCTTT	CASREQGMAFF	.	TRBJ1-1	TRBV2	.
TGCAGTGCTCCCGCCCCGGGGGAGACCCAGTACTTC	CSAPAPGETQYF	few	TRBJ2-5	TRBV20-1	.
TGTGCCGGTGACGGTCTCGCCTATGGCTACACCTTC	CAGDGLAYGYTF	.	TRBJ1-2	TRBV21-1	.
TGTGCCAGCACCCCCGTGATGGGGGTGAACACTGAAGCTTTCTTT	CASTPVMGVNTEAFF	few	TRBJ1-1	TRBV11-2	.
TGCAGTGCTAGGGTCAGGGGGGAGACTGAAGCTTTCTTT	CSARVRGETEAFF	.	TRBJ1-1	TRBV20-1	TRBD1
TGCAGTGCCCTTTTCTCAGATACGCAGTATTTT	CSALFSDTQYF	few	TRBJ2-3	TRBV20-1	.
TGTGCCAGCAGTAGGGGTCAGGCCTACGAGCAGTACTTC	CASSRGQAYEQYF	.	TRBJ2-7	TRBV11-2	.
TGTGCCAGCAGCTTAGGCGTAGGGGGGGCTTACAATGAGCAGTTCTTC	CASSLGVGGAYNEQFF	many	TRBJ2-1	TRBV13	.
TGCGCCAGCAGCTTGGCCGTCAGGCACCAAGAAGCTTTCTTT	CASSLAVRHQEAFF	.	TRBJ1-1	TRBV5-1	.
TGCAGCGTTGAAGGGGGCGGTCCGGGGCCAGATACGCAGTATTTT	CSVEGGGPGPDTQYF	.	TRBJ2-3	TRBV29-1	.
TGTGCCAGCAGCTTAGATACATATGCTGAAGCTTTCTTT	CASSLDTYAEAFF	.	TRBJ1-1	TRBV7-7	.
TGTGCCAGCACCCGGGACTCCAGCTCCTACAATGAGCAGTTCTTC	CASTRDSSSYNEQFF	few	TRBJ2-1	TRBV9	.
TGTGCCAGCAGTTTAGGGATCGCCGGGACTAGTCCCGATACGCAGTATTTT	CASSLGIAGTSPDTQYF	.	TRBJ2-3	TRBV12-3/TRBV12-4	TRBD2
TGTGCCAGCAGTACGTTGGAGAACACCGGGGAGCTGTTTTTT	CASSTLENTGELFF	few	TRBJ2-2	TRBV27	.
TGTGCCAGCAGCTTGCCCGGGCTGGAGACTGAAGCTTTCTTT	CASSLPGLETEAFF	few	TRBJ1-1	TRBV5-6	.
TGTGCCAGCAGTTCTCAGAGGGCGCGAGGCAATGAGCAGTTCTTC	CASSSQRARGNEQFF	.	TRBJ2-1	TRBV6-5	.
TGTGCTAGTGGTTTGGGGGTCTCCTACGAGCAGTACTTC	CASGLGVSYEQYF	few	TRBJ2-7	TRBV12-5	.
TGTGCCAGCTCTCTAAGGTCCGGGCTGGAGACCCAGTACTTC	CASSLRSGLETQYF	.	TRBJ2-5	TRBV5-6	.
TGTGCCAGTGGACAGGCCCAGTATGGCAATCAGCCCCAGCATTTT	CASGQAQYGNQPQHF	.	TRBJ1-5	TRBV19	TRBD1
TGCAGCGGATGGGGCCCGAGCTACGAGCAGTACTTC	CSGWGPSYEQYF	.	TRBJ2-7	TRBV29-1	.
TGCGCCAGCAGCCAAGTCTTCGAGGGCGCGGAGACCCAGTACTTC	CASSQVFEGAETQYF	few	TRBJ2-5	TRBV4-3	.
TGTGCCAGCAGTTCGATCATGCGGGGAGTGGTTGAGGACCAGTACTTC	CASSSIMRGVVEDQYF	few	TRBJ2-5	TRBV6-2/TRBV6-3	.